A selection of T cell receptor beta chains follows, all from one sample in a study of shared clonotypes between healthy human individuals. Only in-frame clones appear in the TCRdb table, and some are missing; sequencing was by immunoSEQ multiplex PCR. The data show roughly 2.4 million clones, more than 90% seen once. The specimen sequenced was naive CD4+ T cells sorted from blood. These receptors came from a man younger than 35 in good health. Each CDR3 is given with its conserved first and last residue. D genes are given only for firm matches. Clone sizes are given selectively: once, few, many, or a class where the clone is expanded.

-,TRBD1,TRBJ1-2,TRBV5-1,CASSPRAGTGKGYTF,TGCGCCAGCAGCCCTAGAGCCGGGACAGGGAAGGGCTACACCTTC
-,-,TRBJ1-6,TRBV9,CASSPRQEDSPLHF,TGTGCCAGCAGCCCCCGACAAGAAGATTCACCCCTCCACTTT
-,TRBD2,TRBJ2-5,TRBV6-5,CASSLGWGGETQYF,TGTGCCAGCAGTTTGGGCTGGGGGGGAGAGACCCAGTACTTC
-,-,TRBJ1-5,TRBV28,CASSQGGESNQPQHF,TGTGCCAGCAGCCAAGGCGGGGAATCCAATCAGCCCCAGCATTTT
-,TRBD2,TRBJ2-1,TRBV6-4,CASIRLARGNEQFF,TGTGCCAGCATCAGACTAGCCCGCGGGAATGAGCAGTTCTTC
once,TRBD1,TRBJ2-7,TRBV4-3,CASSQAYRGPPYEQYF,TGCGCCAGCAGCCAGGCGTACAGGGGGCCCCCCTACGAGCAGTACTTC
-,TRBD1,TRBJ2-7,TRBV7-9,CASSFLASGTGDYEQYF,TGTGCCAGCAGCTTCCTAGCCTCCGGGACAGGGGATTACGAGCAGTACTTC
-,-,TRBJ1-2,TRBV7-2,CASIIRAPFIYGYTF,TGTGCCAGCATAATCCGGGCCCCCTTTATCTATGGCTACACCTTC
-,-,TRBJ2-2,TRBV11-2,CASSLVAAPWELFF,TGTGCCAGCAGCTTAGTTGCTGCCCCCTGGGAGCTGTTTTTT
-,-,TRBJ2-2,TRBV10-3,CAISEGGRVTGELFF,TGTGCCATCAGTGAGGGCGGCAGGGTCACCGGGGAGCTGTTTTTT
-,-,TRBJ1-6,TRBV2,CASSHKQGSPSPLHF,TGTGCCAGCAGCCACAAACAGGGATCTCCGTCACCCCTCCACTTT
-,TRBD1,TRBJ2-7,TRBV19,CASSTWTGDSSYEQYF,TGTGCCAGTAGTACCTGGACAGGGGACTCCTCCTACGAGCAGTACTTC
-,-,TRBJ2-1,TRBV18,CASPLGVLPYNEQFF,TGTGCCAGCCCCCTAGGAGTTCTCCCCTACAATGAGCAGTTCTTC